Shown below are 22 T cell receptor beta chains from a single sample sequenced in a study of blood T cell repertoires in COVID-19. This table comes from immunoSEQ multiplex PCR, and its TCRdb copy is limited to in-frame clones, with some not included. The sample lists 85,000 to 100,000 clones, about 86% occurring once. The specimen sequenced was peripheral blood. The receptors originated from a woman in her fifties or sixties in a cohort sampled during active or convalescent COVID-19.

This clone was recorded a few times. This sequence joins TRBV2 and TRBJ1-2, with a possible D match to TRBD1 (6 bases). The germline V and J ends were trimmed by 8 bases and 4 bases, with 14 bases remaining between them. CDR1 is SNHLY, CDR2 FYNNEI, per germline. The CDR3 spans 13 residues. CDR3 bases: TGTGCCAGCCGGACAGATCAGCTCTATGGCTACACCTTC. As protein: CASRTDQLYGYTF.

On this clone: Other DNA sequences in this sample translate to the same CDR3. The chain links TRBV5-1 to TRBJ2-7; TRBD1 matches 7 bases. V shed 4 bases and J 6 bases; nucleotides not matched to a gene: 4. CDR1 and CDR2 from the germline V gene are SGHRS and YFSETQ. The CDR3 consists of 12 residues. For the CDR3, the DNA is TGCGCCAGCAGCCGGGACAGAGGCGAGCAGTACTTC. Amino acids: CASSRDRGEQYF.

The chain recombines TRBV27 with TRBJ2-2, with D tentatively TRBD2 (6 bases). The ends were cut back, 2 bases at V and 4 bases at J, with 17 bases in the middle. Germline assignment: CDR1 MNHEY and CDR2 SMNVEV (reference sequence). There are 17 residues in the CDR3. For the CDR3, the DNA is TGTGCCAGCAGTTTAGCGGGACCTCCGAGGGTCACCGGGGAGCTGTTTTTT. It encodes CASSLAGPPRVTGELFF.

This clone was seen a handful of times. The V and J genes are TRBV7-3 and TRBJ2-1; TRBD1 is a possible D gene (5 bases). Trimming removed 0 bases from V and 10 bases from J, with 10 bases in between. CDR1 and CDR2 (germline): SGHTA, FQGTGA. This CDR3 is built from 13 residues. CDR3 amino acids: CASSLTSGMEQFF. CDR3 bases: TGTGCCAGCAGCTTAACGTCAGGGATGGAGCAGTTCTTC. Full variable domain (rest looked up from reference TRBV7-3 and TRBJ2-1): GAGVSQTPSNKVTEKGKYVELRCDPISGHTALYWYRQSLGQGPEFLIYFQGTGAADDSGLPNDRFFAVRPEGSVSTLKIQRTERGDSAVYLCASSLTSGMEQFFGPGTRLTVL.

V and J are TRBV6-5 and TRBJ1-1, with D perhaps TRBD1 (6 bases). Germline V CDR1 and CDR2: MNHEY, SVGAGI. Trimming shortened V by 5 bases and J by 7 bases, and 14 bases separated the two germline ends. The CDR3 is 13 amino acids. The CDR3 DNA sequence: TGTGCCAGCAGTATGGAGATCAGGGGTGAAGCTTTCTTT. Encoded protein: CASSMEIRGEAFF.

This clone was seen a few times. CDR3 sequence (DNA): TGTGCCAGCAGCAGAAACAGGGGGCCGGTTGAAGCTTTCTTT. This gives the protein CASSRNRGPVEAFF. The J gene is TRBJ1-1, the V gene TRBV7-8; 9 bases are a match to TRBD1. Germline V gene sequence: CDR1 SGHVS, CDR2 FQNEAQ. V shed 5 bases and J 7 bases; nucleotides not matched to a gene: 8. This CDR3 has 14 amino acids.

The CDR3 DNA is TGTGCCAGCAGCCTAAATGGGGAGAACGGGAGGGCCCTAGAGACCCAGTACTTC. Translation gives CASSLNGENGRALETQYF. The V and J genes are TRBV3-1 (or the pseudogene TRBV3-2) and TRBJ2-5; TRBD2 matches 8 bases. This CDR3 region has 18 residues. Germline lookup yields CDR1 LGHDT and CDR2 YNNKEL (reference sequence). The junction had 17 bases not matched to a gene; V was cut back by 4 bases and J by 4 bases.

The genes are TRBV9 and TRBJ1-5; D unresolved. The CDR3 consists of 15 residues. Germline CDR1 and CDR2: SGDLS and YYNGEE. Trimming removed 0 bases from V and 2 bases from J, with 9 bases in between. CDR3 sequence (DNA): TGTGCCAGCAGCGTAGGAGCGTGGGGCAATCAGCCCCAGCATTTT. Translation: CASSVGAWGNQPQHF. Full variable domain (missing parts from reference TRBV9 and TRBJ1-5): DSGVTQTPKHLITATGQRVTLRCSPRSGDLSVYWYQQSLDQGLQFLIQYYNGEERAKGNILERFSAQQFPDLHSELNLSSLELGDSALYFCASSVGAWGNQPQHFGDGTRLSIL.

The CDR3: CASSFSSTGLAGRHEQYF. Written as DNA, the CDR3 is TGTGCCAGCAGTTTTTCATCTACGGGACTAGCGGGAAGACACGAGCAGTACTTC. This chain links TRBV28 with TRBJ2-7; 13 nucleotides agree with TRBD2. The trim removed 3 bases at V and 5 bases at J, leaving 13 bases unmatched. Germline V gene data show CDR1 as MDHEN and CDR2 as SYDVKM. CDR3 length: 18 amino acids. The full variable domain, rest sourced from reference TRBV28 and TRBJ2-7, is DVKVTQSSRYLVKRTGEKVFLECVQDMDHENMFWYRQDPGLGLRLIYFSYDVKMKEKGDIPEGYSVSREKKERFSLILESASTNQTSMYLCASSFSSTGLAGRHEQYFGPGTRLTVT.

This clone turned up a few times. V is TRBV4-2 and J is TRBJ2-2; TRBD2 matches at 7 bases. CDR1 and CDR2 from the germline V gene are LGHNA and YNFKEQ. This CDR3 spans 17 amino acids. J gave up 2 bases and V 1 base, and 7 bases lay outside the gene matches. CDR3 sequence reads: CASSQVGSSGNTGELFF. The CDR3 DNA sequence: TGTGCCAGCAGCCAAGTCGGGTCTAGCGGAAACACCGGGGAGCTGTTTTTT.

The V call is TRBV12-3 or TRBV12-4, the J call TRBJ2-7; no reliable D call. V lost 6 bases and J 3 bases, leaving 6 bases between the germline ends. The CDR3 has 11 amino acids. The CDR3 sequence: CASRSSYEQYF. The CDR3 nucleotides are TGTGCCAGCAGGTCCAGCTACGAGCAGTACTTC.

The chain links TRBV18 to TRBJ1-2, with 8 bases fitting TRBD1. The V gene's germline CDR1 is KGHSH and CDR2 LQKENI. This CDR3 region has 15 residues. V lost 1 base and J lost 6; bases outside the gene matches: 7. The CDR3 nucleotides read TGTGCCAGCTCACCACTAGGACAGGGCCGCGATGGCTACACCTTC. Amino acid sequence: CASSPLGQGRDGYTF.

The gene calls are TRBV14 and TRBJ2-1, with D unresolved. Germline V gives CDR1 SGHDN, CDR2 FVKESK. This CDR3 has 12 amino acids. Trimming removed 0 bases at V and 9 bases at J, with 6 bases between. Here the CDR3 DNA reads TGTGCCAGCAGCCAAGATACGGGTGAGCAGTTCTTC. Translation gives CASSQDTGEQFF.

Remarks on this clone: The same CDR3 arises from other DNA sequences in this sample as well. The genes are TRBV28 and TRBJ1-5; the match to TRBD1 covers 8 bases. The germline gives CDR1 MDHEN, CDR2 SYDVKM. Trimming cost V 8 bases and J 1 base; bases outside gene matches: 1. CDR3 length equals 13 residues. The CDR3 nucleotides are TGTGCCAGCCGACAGGGGAGCAATCAGCCCCAGCATTTT. Its protein is CASRQGSNQPQHF.

The chain joins TRBV6-6 to TRBJ1-6; TRBD1 is a possible D gene (5 bases). V dropped 6 bases and J dropped 18 bases, with 27 bases sitting between them. Germline CDR1 reads MNHNY; CDR2 reads SVGAGI (reference sequence). The CDR3 loop spans 15 amino acids. CDR3 protein: CASSPGNSAWTPAHF. In DNA, the CDR3 is TGTGCCAGCAGCCCAGGGAACTCGGCCTGGACCCCCGCCCACTTT.

This clone was observed a handful of times. The CDR3: CAWSRTEGPQHF. The CDR3 nucleotides are TGTGCCTGGAGTCGGACGGAGGGGCCCCAGCATTTT. V usage is TRBV30 and J usage is TRBJ1-5; D is unresolved. Germline V gives CDR1 GTSNPN, CDR2 SVGIG (reference sequence). The V end was cut by 2 bases, the J end by 9 bases, with 11 bases between. The CDR3 consists of 12 residues.

V is TRBV30 and J is TRBJ1-5; the match to TRBD1 covers 7 bases. The CDR3 runs 12 residues. Germline V gene data show CDR1 as GTSNPN and CDR2 as SVGIG (reference sequence). V trimming: 5 bases; J trimming: 7 bases; junction bases outside the gene matches: 5. As DNA, the CDR3 is TGTGCCTGGCCTGACAGGGACCAGCCCCAGCATTTT. Translated: CAWPDRDQPQHF. The complete variable domain, with remaining parts taken from reference TRBV30 and TRBJ1-5, reads SQTIHQWPATLVQPVGSPLSLECTVEGTSNPNLYWYRQAAGRGLQLLFYSVGIGQISSEVPQNLSASRPQDRQFILSSKKLLLSDSGFYLCAWPDRDQPQHFGDGTRLSIL.

This chain links TRBV27 with TRBJ1-2, with D tentatively TRBD1 (5 bases). This CDR3 is built from 12 residues. Germline CDR1 and CDR2: MNHEY and SMNVEV (reference sequence). Trimming stripped 6 bases from V and 8 bases from J, with 13 bases between. CDR3 nucleotides: TGTGCCAGCAGAGGGACTGTCGGGGGCTACACCTTC. Its protein product is CASRGTVGGYTF.

On this clone: One end of the junction is discordant with germline, which a read error may explain. The J gene is TRBJ1-1, the V gene TRBV7-9, with TRBD1 matching 8 bases. The CDR3 covers 15 residues. Germline CDR1 SEHNR, CDR2 FQNEAQ (reference sequence). The CDR3 reads CASSARQGKNAEAFF. In nucleotides, the CDR3 is TGTGCCAGCAGCGCCCGACAGGGGAAGAACGCTGAAGCTTTCTTT.

The rearrangement uses TRBV3-1 (or the pseudogene TRBV3-2) and TRBJ2-5; a weak D match, TRBD2 (5 bases). Per germline, CDR1 LGHDT and CDR2 YNNKEL (reference sequence). The ends were cut back, 3 bases at V and 5 bases at J, with 16 bases in the middle. The CDR3 is 15 amino acids. CDR3 DNA sequence: TGTGCCAGCAGCCAGAAAACTAGACTTGGGGAGACCCAGTACTTC. Protein sequence: CASSQKTRLGETQYF.

This clone has only one observation. The chain is built from TRBV3-1 (or the pseudogene TRBV3-2) and TRBJ2-2, with 8 bases matching TRBD1. The J segment lost 4 bases and the V segment lost 4 bases, leaving 5 bases of the junction unmatched. The germline gives CDR1 LGHDT, CDR2 YNNKEL (reference sequence). This CDR3 contains 15 residues. This CDR3 is CASSLSDRVTGELFF. DNA for the CDR3: TGTGCCAGCAGCCTGTCGGACAGGGTCACCGGGGAGCTGTTTTTT.

V gene TRBV19 combines with J gene TRBJ1-2; tentatively, D is TRBD1 (6 bases). Trimming pared 3 bases from V and 3 bases from J, leaving 20 bases between. This CDR3 region has 17 residues. Germline lookup yields CDR1 LNHDA and CDR2 SQIVND (reference sequence). CDR3 DNA sequence: TGTGCCAGTAGTATGGTGGTACGGACAGCCCGATACTATGGCTACACCTTC. Translated, it gives CASSMVVRTARYYGYTF.